This passage covers 22 T cell receptor beta chains from one sample sequenced in a study of T cells in Graves' hyperthyroidism and ophthalmopathy. RNA transcripts gave rise to amplified TCR beta CDR3 regions. The HTBI primer set served for first-round RT-PCR of the TCR CDR3. TCRdb independently ran MiXCR on the multiplex PCR reads; one entry per CDR3 protein. Counted here are roughly 300,000 distinct CDR3 sequences, 15% to 20% occurring once; the ten biggest clones make up around 47%. Source material: blood. Receptors were obtained from a woman aged 50 to 65 with Graves' hyperthyroidism.

The rearrangement joins TRBV11-2 to TRBJ2-2, with a weak D call TRBD1 (6 bases). Trimming cost V 3 bases and J 4 bases, with 12 bases left between them. The CDR3 runs 15 residues. In germline, CDR1 is SGHAT, CDR2 FQNNGV. The CDR3 spells CASSLVQGPTGELFF. The CDR3, as DNA: TGTGCCAGCAGCTTGGTCCAGGGGCCCACCGGGGAGCTGTTTTTT.

This clonotype was recorded a few times. The genes are TRBV20-1 and TRBJ2-3, with TRBD2 identical over 8 bases. The CDR3 has 16 residues. Germline CDR1 DFQATT, CDR2 SNEGSKA (reference sequence). V was pared by 2 bases and J by 4 bases, with 11 bases of the junction left unmatched. The CDR3 nucleotides read TGCAGTGCTAGAATCGGTAGCGGGGCTGGGGCAGATACGCAGTATTTT. Protein product: CSARIGSGAGADTQYF.

The chain employs TRBV20-1 and TRBJ1-2, with D possibly matching TRBD1 (6 bases). CDR3 length equals 11 residues. The V end was cut by 6 bases, the J end by 8 bases, with 13 bases between. Per germline, CDR1 DFQATT and CDR2 SNEGSKA (reference sequence). CDR3 amino acids: CSATGKGGYTF. The DNA of the CDR3 is TGCAGTGCCACAGGGAAAGGGGGCTACACCTTC.

This clonotype appeared many times. V usage is TRBV6-1 and J usage is TRBJ2-3, with 7 bases identical to TRBD1. The germline CDR1 and CDR2 sequences are MNHNS and SASEGT. The CDR3 totals 16 residues. After removal of 5 bases from V and 1 base from J, the junction contained 9 bases not matched to a gene. The chain's CDR3 is CASSLTGQVGTDTQYF. Written as DNA, the CDR3 is TGTGCCAGCAGTTTGACCGGACAGGTCGGCACAGATACGCAGTATTTT.

This clonotype was detected ten times or more. The gene calls are TRBV27 and TRBJ1-2; 7 bases align to TRBD1. The CDR3 extends over 15 amino acids. V was pared by 4 bases and J by 4 bases, with 9 bases of the junction left unmatched. CDR1 and CDR2 (germline): MNHEY, SMNVEV (reference sequence). The CDR3 spells CASSSRPTGSYGYTF. In nucleotides, the CDR3 is TGTGCCAGCAGTTCCAGACCGACAGGGTCCTATGGCTACACCTTC.

The chain couples TRBV11-2 to TRBJ2-2; perhaps D is TRBD1 or TRBD2 (5 bases each). This CDR3 comprises 14 residues. V was pared by 2 bases and J by 8 bases, with 12 bases between. CDR1 and CDR2 from the germline V gene are SGHAT and FQNNGV. The CDR3 DNA sequence: TGTGCCAGCAGCTTACTTAGGGGAGTAGGGGAGCTGTTTTTT. It encodes CASSLLRGVGELFF.

This clonotype has a handful of counts. DNA for the CDR3: TGCGCCAGCAGCCAAGAGGAGGGGGGGCAAGAGACCCAGTACTTC. Translating gives CASSQEEGGQETQYF. V usage is TRBV4-1 and J usage is TRBJ2-5, with D perhaps matching TRBD2 (7 bases). CDR3 size: 15 residues. Trimming pared 0 bases from V and 2 bases from J, leaving 10 bases between. Per germline, CDR1 MGHRA and CDR2 YSYEKL.

This clonotype was seen repeatedly, ten times or more. V gene TRBV27 combines with J gene TRBJ2-2, with D perhaps matching TRBD1 (6 bases). V dropped 7 bases and J dropped 5 bases, with 17 bases sitting between them. The CDR3 is 15 amino acids. Germline CDR1 reads MNHEY; CDR2 reads SMNVEV (reference sequence). DNA of the CDR3: TGTGCCAGCACCTCCGGGCAGGGGTTTACCGGGGAGCTGTTTTTT. This sequence encodes CASTSGQGFTGELFF.

The CDR3 DNA follows: TGTGCCAGCAGTTATCGGGACGGCCCGTGGACCCAGTACTTC. Its translation: CASSYRDGPWTQYF. The chain carries TRBV6-6 and TRBJ2-5; D might be TRBD1 or TRBD2, each matching 5 bases. This CDR3 is built from 14 residues. With 3 bases removed from V and 7 bases from J, the gap between germline ends came to 15 bases. CDR1 is MNHNY, CDR2 SVGAGI, per germline (reference sequence).

This clonotype was detected many times. The V gene is TRBV28, the J gene TRBJ2-1; 15 bases map to TRBD2. The CDR3 is 16 amino acids. V was clipped by 5 bases and J by 6 bases; unmatched bases: 5. Germline CDR1 is MDHEN and CDR2 is SYDVKM. CDR3 sequence (DNA): TGTGCCAGCAGTCGAGGACTAGCGGGAGGGGTCAATGAGCAGTTCTTC. Translated, it gives CASSRGLAGGVNEQFF.

The V gene is TRBV7-3, the J gene TRBJ2-5; D unclear. CDR1 SGHTA and CDR2 FQGTGA come from the germline V gene. The CDR3 spans 13 residues. Trimming took 5 bases from V and 3 from J, leaving 10 bases between them. CDR3: CASSRKGKETQYF. The CDR3 DNA reads as TGTGCCAGCAGCCGTAAGGGAAAAGAGACCCAGTACTTC.

This clonotype occurred many times. The CDR3 DNA follows: TGCAGTGTTGGGACCGGGGAGACCCAGTACTTC. This sequence encodes CSVGTGETQYF. The chain is built from TRBV20-1 and TRBJ2-5; either TRBD1 or TRBD2 may fit D (5 bases each). CDR3 length: 11 residues. Germline V lookup: CDR1 DFQATT, CDR2 SNEGSKA (reference sequence). Trimming removed 7 bases from V and 5 bases from J, with 11 bases in between.

This clonotype has at least ten counts. The chain is built from TRBV2 and TRBJ1-1, with 7 bases identical to TRBD1. The CDR3 is 14 residues long. CDR1 and CDR2 (germline): SNHLY, FYNNEI. With V trimmed by 5 bases and J by 2 bases, 5 bases remained unmatched. The CDR3 DNA reads as TGTGCCAGCAGTTCACAGGGGCGCAACACTGAAGCTTTCTTT. Encoded protein: CASSSQGRNTEAFF.

A remark on this clonotype: This may arise from a read error, as a much more abundant clone is one base away. The chain uses TRBV12-3 or TRBV12-4 and TRBJ2-7; TRBD1 matches at 8 bases. The CDR3 contains 14 residues. Here the CDR3 reads CVSTPRTGTYEQYF. The CDR3 DNA sequence: TGTGTCAGCACCCCTCGGACAGGGACCTACGAGCAGTACTTC.

This clonotype was seen only a few times. The CDR3 spells CASAAGHQPQHF. CDR3 DNA sequence: TGTGCCAGCGCGGCGGGGCATCAGCCCCAGCATTTT. V gene TRBV6-2 or TRBV6-3 combines with J gene TRBJ1-5; weak D call: TRBD1 (5 bases). The CDR3 sequence is 12 residues long. CDR1 is MNHEY and CDR2 is SVGEGT in the germline V gene. V was trimmed by 8 bases and J by 5 bases, leaving 10 bases between them.

The rearrangement uses TRBV28 and TRBJ2-7, with D maybe TRBD2 (6 bases). CDR3 size: 11 residues. CDR1 is MDHEN, CDR2 SYDVKM, per germline. CDR3 protein: CGAGSSYEQYF. DNA for the CDR3: TGTGGGGCCGGGAGCTCCTACGAGCAGTACTTC.

The chain combines TRBV30 with TRBJ1-2; TRBD1 agrees at 7 bases. There are 15 residues in the CDR3. Germline V gives CDR1 GTSNPN, CDR2 SVGIG (reference sequence). The V gene end was trimmed by 2 bases and the J gene end by 5 bases; junction bases not matched to a gene: 11. In DNA, the CDR3 is TGTGCCTGGAGTCCCGACAGGGTGGGAAGTTATGGCTACACCTTC. It codes for CAWSPDRVGSYGYTF.

A few counts support this clonotype. V is TRBV5-1 and J is TRBJ1-2, with a weak D call TRBD1 (5 bases). The CDR3 consists of 16 residues. With 2 bases removed from V and 5 bases from J, the gap between germline ends came to 19 bases. Germline V gene sequence: CDR1 SGHRS, CDR2 YFSETQ. The CDR3: CASSFWADTLSYGYTF. The CDR3, as DNA: TGCGCCAGCAGCTTTTGGGCGGACACCTTAAGTTATGGCTACACCTTC.

The rearrangement uses TRBV12-3 or TRBV12-4 and TRBJ2-2; D unresolved. V dropped 6 bases and J dropped 2 bases, with 7 bases sitting between them. CDR3 length: 13 amino acids. The CDR3 DNA sequence: TGTGCCAGCAGCCGTATTAACACCGGGGAGCTGTTTTTT. This sequence encodes CASSRINTGELFF.

The chain recombines TRBV5-1 with TRBJ1-6, with TRBD1 as a possible D gene (5 bases). Germline CDR1 is SGHRS and CDR2 is YFSETQ. The V gene lost 2 bases and the J gene lost 8 bases, with 14 bases spanning the gap. The CDR3 consists of 15 residues. The CDR3 DNA reads as TGCGCCAGCAGCTTTGGAAGAGTGGGGGATTCACCCCTCCACTTT. Its translation: CASSFGRVGDSPLHF.

This clonotype was seen repeatedly, ten times or more. The CDR3 coding sequence is TGTGCCAGCAGGCGTCCGGGACTTCAATACGAGCAGTACTTC. Protein product: CASRRPGLQYEQYF. V gene TRBV28 combines with J gene TRBJ2-7; the D gene is possibly TRBD2 (6 bases). Germline CDR1 and CDR2: MDHEN and SYDVKM. V gave up 6 bases and J gave up 4 bases, with 16 bases separating them. The CDR3 has 14 residues.

This clonotype was counted only a few times. The rearrangement joins TRBV7-3 to TRBJ2-7; D possibly corresponds to TRBD2 (6 bases). CDR3 length equals 18 residues. Germline loops: CDR1 SGHTA, CDR2 FQGTGA. V dropped 1 base and J dropped 5 bases, with 24 bases sitting between them. DNA for the CDR3: TGTGCCAGCAGCTTAAACCCCCCGGGGGTTTTGGGGTCAGACGAGCAGTACGTC. It yields the protein CASSLNPPGVLGSDEQYV.